A selection of T cell receptor beta chains follows, all from one sample in a study of blood T cell repertoires in COVID-19. The method was immunoSEQ multiplex PCR; TCRdb's version includes in-frame clones alone and lacks a portion of them. The sample contains 200,000 to 300,000 clones, 86% of which appear only once. The sample was peripheral blood. The receptors stem from a man aged 60-69 years with acute or convalescent COVID-19. CDR3s include the opening cysteine and the closing phenylalanine or tryptophan. D genes are given only for firm matches. Part of the rows lack a size; the others show once, few, many or a class for expanded clones.

D	V	J	size	CDR3	DNA
TRBD2	TRBV30	TRBJ2-5	-	CAWQGLAGQETQYF	TGTGCCTGGCAGGGACTAGCGGGACAAGAGACCCAGTACTTC
-	TRBV4-3	TRBJ1-2	-	CASSHPGEGRGYTF	TGCGCCAGCAGCCATCCCGGGGAGGGGAGAGGCTACACCTTC
-	TRBV11-3	TRBJ2-1	-	CASSPSRHNEQFF	TGTGCCAGCAGCCCTAGCAGACACAATGAGCAGTTCTTC
TRBD2	TRBV29-1	TRBJ2-1	-	CSVWKPRGGVDNEQFF	TGCAGCGTTTGGAAGCCCCGTGGGGGGGTTGACAATGAGCAGTTCTTC
-	TRBV27	TRBJ1-2	-	CASSLAQGYGYTF	TGTGCCAGCAGCCTCGCCCAGGGGTATGGCTACACCTTC
-	TRBV14	TRBJ2-5	-	CASSHPLQETQYF	TGTGCCAGCAGCCATCCACTCCAAGAGACCCAGTACTTC
-	TRBV5-6	TRBJ1-2	once	CASSLEQGDVGYTF	TGTGCCAGCAGCTTGGAACAGGGAGACGTTGGCTACACCTTC
-	TRBV30	TRBJ1-6	-	CAWSPPPPGHYNSPLHF	TGTGCCTGGAGTCCTCCCCCCCCGGGACATTATAATTCACCCCTCCACTTT
-	TRBV7-8	TRBJ2-7	-	CASSLRSRSYEQYF	TGTGCCAGCAGCTTAAGGAGTAGGAGCTACGAGCAGTACTTC
TRBD2	TRBV5-1	TRBJ2-5	-	CASSIGLAAETQYF	TGCGCCAGCAGCATAGGACTAGCGGCAGAGACCCAGTACTTC
TRBD1	TRBV6-5	TRBJ1-3	-	CASSYSGRGSGNTIYF	TGTGCCAGCAGTTACTCGGGCAGGGGGTCTGGAAACACCATATATTTT
TRBD1	TRBV10-3	TRBJ1-1	-	CAISEGAEFRGRTEAFF	TGTGCCATCAGTGAAGGAGCGGAGTTCAGGGGGCGAACTGAAGCTTTCTTT
TRBD1	TRBV5-1	TRBJ1-6	few	CASSLAGQGASGTYNSPLHF	TGCGCCAGCAGCTTGGCGGGACAGGGGGCGTCCGGAACCTATAATTCACCCCTCCACTTT
TRBD1	TRBV6-5	TRBJ1-6	-	CASSYGDRGNSPLHF	TGTGCCAGCAGTTACGGGGACAGGGGGAATTCACCCCTCCACTTT
-	TRBV13	TRBJ2-7	once	CASSSPRGFGEQYF	TGTGCCAGCAGCTCCCCTCGGGGATTTGGAGAGCAGTACTTC
TRBD2	TRBV15	TRBJ2-1	once	CATSRPGLAGGFSYNEQFF	TGTGCCACCAGCAGACCGGGACTAGCGGGAGGGTTCTCCTACAATGAGCAGTTCTTC
-	TRBV24-1	TRBJ1-2	-	CATSDSLNYGYTF	TGTGCCACCAGTGATTCACTTAACTATGGCTACACCTTC
-	TRBV28	TRBJ1-5	-	CASSLGHNNQPQHF	TGTGCCAGCAGTTTAGGACATAACAATCAGCCCCAGCATTTT
TRBD1	TRBV2	TRBJ2-6	-	CASGQGDSGANVLTF	TGTGCCAGCGGGCAGGGGGACTCTGGGGCCAACGTCCTGACTTTC
-	TRBV6-5	TRBJ1-3	-	CASQQDSGNTIYF	TGTGCCAGTCAGCAGGACTCTGGAAACACCATATATTTT
TRBD1	TRBV27	TRBJ2-7	-	CASSLGDSSYEQYF	TGTGCCAGCAGTTTAGGGGACAGTTCCTACGAGCAGTACTTC
-	TRBV3-1/TRBV3-2	TRBJ2-7	few	CASSHPSAYEQYF	TGTGCCAGCAGCCATCCTAGCGCCTACGAGCAGTACTTC
-	TRBV7-8	TRBJ2-7	few	CASSRGPQGTYEQYF	TGTGCCAGCAGCCGAGGGCCCCAGGGCACCTACGAGCAGTACTTC
TRBD2	TRBV27	TRBJ2-3	-	CASSSQGLAGGWSGTDTQYF	TGTGCCAGCAGTTCGCAGGGACTAGCGGGAGGGTGGTCAGGCACAGATACGCAGTATTTT
TRBD1	TRBV28	TRBJ1-5	-	CASNTLLYRGRDNQPQHF	TGTGCCAGCAATACACTTCTCTACAGGGGGCGGGACAATCAGCCCCAGCATTTT
TRBD2	TRBV5-1	TRBJ2-1	-	CASSLEAGGSNEQFF	TGCGCCAGCAGCTTGGAGGCGGGAGGAAGCAATGAGCAGTTCTTC
-	TRBV28	TRBJ2-7	-	CASSLGAVSYEQYF	TGTGCCAGCAGTTTAGGAGCCGTCTCCTACGAGCAGTACTTC
TRBD1	TRBV19	TRBJ1-5	-	CASSTLTGRSNQPQHF	TGTGCCAGTAGTACCCTGACAGGGCGGAGCAATCAGCCCCAGCATTTT
-	TRBV29-1	TRBJ1-4	-	CSVSLNEKLFF	TGCAGCGTTTCTCTTAATGAAAAACTGTTTTTT
-	TRBV7-8	TRBJ2-1	-	CASSLGSGVYNEQFF	TGTGCCAGCAGCTTAGGATCGGGAGTCTACAATGAGCAGTTCTTC
-	TRBV7-2	TRBJ2-1	-	CASSLISGHSYNEQFF	TGTGCCAGCAGCTTAATTAGCGGACATTCCTACAATGAGCAGTTCTTC
TRBD1	TRBV5-1	TRBJ1-1	-	CASSLGGDREAFF	TGCGCCAGCAGCTTGGGTGGGGACAGGGAAGCTTTCTTT
TRBD2	TRBV27	TRBJ2-1	-	CASTAGGNEQFF	TGTGCCAGCACGGCGGGAGGGAATGAGCAGTTCTTC
TRBD2	TRBV6-2/TRBV6-3	TRBJ2-1	-	CASSYSRGGGPRDEQFF	TGTGCCAGCAGTTACTCGAGAGGCGGGGGACCCCGGGATGAGCAGTTCTTC
TRBD2	TRBV12-5	TRBJ2-7	-	CASGLETGTTRYEQYF	TGTGCTAGTGGTTTGGAAACCGGGACTACCCGCTACGAGCAGTACTTC
TRBD1	TRBV4-1	TRBJ1-4	once	CASSRAGTGGEKLFF	TGCGCCAGCAGCCGAGCCGGGACAGGGGGTGAAAAACTGTTTTTT
-	TRBV18	TRBJ2-5	-	CASSPPGGETQYF	TGTGCCAGCTCACCACCGGGAGGAGAGACCCAGTACTTC
-	TRBV19	TRBJ1-5	-	CASNPRDYQPQHF	TGTGCCAGTAACCCCAGGGATTATCAGCCCCAGCATTTT
TRBD2	TRBV28	TRBJ2-5	-	CASTTRSSGRAPMQTQYF	TGTGCCAGCACTACTAGGTCTAGCGGGAGGGCCCCGATGCAGACCCAGTACTTC
TRBD1	TRBV19	TRBJ1-5	-	CASTAWTGEANQPQHF	TGTGCCAGTACCGCTTGGACAGGGGAGGCCAATCAGCCCCAGCATTTT